The TCR beta chain described here comes from a study of beta chain features in type 1 diabetes. Across the whole study: Summed over all samples, the examined sorted cells came to 95 million to 130 million. Broader study findings: Type 1 diabetes patients had TCRB CDR3s that were shorter (moderately but significantly so) in all four CD4+ subsets. When VDJ junctions were examined, type 1 diabetes patients showed fewer insertions and more deletions.

Sorted CD4+ subsets: naive, central memory, regulatory, stem cell-like memory (CD45RO/CCR7/CD25/CD127/CD95/CD27 panel). Points on this clone: The antigen remains undetermined.

Expressed TCRB transcripts got sequenced, as all isolated RNA was reverse transcribed. About 1.01 million reads, on average, were obtained from stem cell-like memory T cell samples. Clones were sequenced by immunoSEQ multiplex PCR, and TCRdb holds only the in-frame ones, with some missing. Among some 23,000 clones listed, under 70% were seen once. Sample: stem cell memory CD4+ T cells from blood. This sequence was found in a woman aged 40-49 years with type 1 diabetes.

CDR3 in amino acids: CASSSLGGPEAFF. CDR3 DNA sequence: TGTGCCAGCAGCTCGTTAGGGGGACCTGAAGCTTTCTTT. This chain connects TRBV7-2 to TRBJ1-1; TRBD1 is a possible D gene (6 bases). The CDR3 runs to 13 residues. V shed 4 bases and J shed 6 bases, with 12 bases lying between them. The V gene's germline CDR1 is SGHTA and CDR2 FQGNSA.